These T cell receptor beta chains were read from a single sample in a study of T-cell memory formation after mild COVID-19. TCRdb reprocessed the 5' RACE reads with MiXCR, giving one entry per CDR3 protein. This table has 300,000 to 400,000 distinct CDR3 sequences, roughly an eighth appearing once. Sequencing was done on a sample of PBMCs or a T cell subset sorted from them (not recorded which). The source of these receptors is a man aged 18 to 30 who had mild COVID-19 (a few samples of this study predate the infection). Cell type and time point are not known. CDR3s leave out the opening cysteine and the closing phenylalanine or tryptophan. Fields, in order: V gene, J gene, CDR3 protein.

>TRBV29-1|TRBJ2-1
SVGWMAGRQF
>TRBV6-6|TRBJ2-3
ASGTGLGHTY
>TRBV3-1|TRBJ1-1
ASSQQRGTEAF
>TRBV5-1|TRBJ2-7
ASRPGTGGSEQY
>TRBV5-1|TRBJ2-5
ATRRGGGQETQY
>TRBV3-1|TRBJ2-2
ASSQRGVGELF
>TRBV7-2|TRBJ2-5
ASSFTGPQETQY
>TRBV24-1|TRBJ2-5
ATRFPGHQETQY
>TRBV7-3|TRBJ2-3
ASSSTGFTDTQY
>TRBV27|TRBJ1-4
ASGKPGHLNEKLF
>TRBV27|TRBJ1-4
ASSLSGQGGEKLF
>TRBV29-1|TRBJ2-5
SSEGGQTQY
>TRBV24-1|TRBJ2-3
ATSGPTGQGSTDTQY
>TRBV5-6|TRBJ2-1
ASSLNRAPYNEQF
>TRBV7-3|TRBJ2-7
ASSSYQGNNEQY
>TRBV11-2|TRBJ2-7
ASSLPLDEGRGREQY
>TRBV19|TRBJ2-3
ASGGAWDTQY
>TRBV5-1|TRBJ2-2
ASSGGQFTGELF
>TRBV20-1|TRBJ2-3
SASGGDRTDTQY
>TRBV11-2|TRBJ1-6
ASSLVGTGYNSPLH
>TRBV5-1|TRBJ2-1
ASSLATADNEQF
>TRBV12-3/TRBV12-4|TRBJ2-1
ASSQNQGADEQF
>TRBV21-1|TRBJ2-5
ASSNRQGSETQY
>TRBV5-1|TRBJ2-2
ASGGDNTGELF
>TRBV5-4|TRBJ2-7
ASSLSSGGYEQY
>TRBV4-1|TRBJ2-1
ASSQGPEQF
>TRBV6-6|TRBJ1-5
ASRSPRDRDPGLDQQPQH
>TRBV3-1|TRBJ2-5
ASSQGDTTQGTQY
>TRBV7-3|TRBJ2-5
ASSPWGQEETQY
>TRBV11-2|TRBJ2-3
ASSPSRGRADTQY
>TRBV7-2|TRBJ2-7
ASSPGLFYEQY
>TRBV5-1|TRBJ2-1
ASSLAGLAGAYNEQF
>TRBV27|TRBJ2-2
ASRHRTGSDTGELF
>TRBV12-3/TRBV12-4|TRBJ1-5
ASSLNSGGGQPQH
>TRBV29-1|TRBJ2-5
SVELQGGLVMEETQY
>TRBV5-4|TRBJ1-1
ASTPLLQGKTEAF
>TRBV5-4|TRBJ2-3
ASRPRGADTQY
>TRBV5-1|TRBJ2-7
ASSSTGDEQY
>TRBV7-2|TRBJ2-7
ASSPGGWGEQY